This T cell receptor (beta chain) was obtained from a study of shared clonotypes between healthy human individuals. The V end lost 6 bases, the J end lost 5 bases, and 11 bases lay between the germline ends. Germline-derived CDR1 and CDR2 are LNHDA and SQIVND (reference sequence). CDR3 size: 12 residues. Generated by immunoSEQ multiplex PCR, the TCRdb table keeps only in-frame clones and is missing some. The sample holds more than 600,000 clones, about 92% seen once. CD45RO negativity and positive selection for CCR7 defined naive CD8 cells, a population that excluded terminally differentiated effector memory CD45RA+ cells.

This TCR was sampled from a man aged 25-45 years in good health. Sequenced input: naive CD8+ T cells sorted from blood. The chain is built from TRBV19 and TRBJ2-7; weak D call: TRBD2 (7 bases). CDR3 residues: CASREGGNEQYF. The CDR3 DNA follows: TGTGCCAGTAGAGAGGGGGGGAACGAGCAGTACTTC.